The 28 T cell receptor beta chains given below trace back to one sample, sequenced in a study of cytomegalovirus exposure and HLA in healthy donors. PCR primers comprised 60 Vbeta and 13 Jbeta primers. Data came from immunoSEQ multiplex PCR; TCRdb stores just in-frame clones and leaves some out. The table has 150,000 to 250,000 clones, approximately 80% seen once; the top ten hold roughly 0.098%. The sample taken for sequencing was PBMCs. The receptors originated from a boy between 2 and 15 years old in good health and CMV-seronegative.

The genes are TRBV5-6 and TRBJ2-7, with 8 bases identical to TRBD1. The CDR3 contains 16 residues. CDR1 is SGHDT, CDR2 YYEEEE, per germline. The V segment lost 4 bases and the J segment 5 bases; nucleotides outside the gene matches: 14. The CDR3 loop reads CASSRYGQGGFHEQYF. DNA of the CDR3: TGTGCCAGCAGCCGTTATGGACAGGGAGGTTTCCACGAGCAGTACTTC. Based on the CDR3 plus reference TRBV5-6 and TRBJ2-7, the full variable domain is DAGVTQSPTHLIKTRGQQVTLRCSPKSGHDTVSWYQQALGQGPQFIFQYYEEEERQRGNFPDRFSGHQFPNYSSELNVNALLLGDSALYLCASSRYGQGGFHEQYFGPGTRLTVT.

The rearrangement joins TRBV6-1 to TRBJ2-5, with 9 bases fitting TRBD1. In germline, CDR1 is MNHNS, CDR2 SASEGT. Trimming took 6 bases from V and 2 from J; bases not matched to a gene: 4. The CDR3 length is 14 residues. The CDR3 loop reads CASRMGQGQETQYF. CDR3 bases: TGTGCCAGCAGGATGGGACAGGGTCAAGAGACCCAGTACTTC.

This CDR3 is CASKGRTGPNTEAFF. DNA for the CDR3: TGTGCCAGTAAGGGTCGGACAGGACCTAACACTGAAGCTTTCTTT. The chain joins TRBV19 to TRBJ1-1; TRBD1 matches at 7 bases. V shed 7 bases, J shed 2 bases, and the junction held 10 bases outside the gene matches. The CDR3 sequence is 15 residues long. Germline V CDR1 and CDR2: LNHDA, SQIVND (reference sequence).

The genes are TRBV2 and TRBJ1-5; D unclear. CDR3 length: 15 amino acids. Trimming took off 9 bases at V and 3 bases at J, with 18 bases between the two ends. CDR1 and CDR2 (germline): SNHLY, FYNNEI. In nucleotides, the CDR3 is TGTGCCAGTGCAGGTTTGCGGGCCTACAATCAGCCCCAGCATTTT. Its translation: CASAGLRAYNQPQHF.

This sequence joins TRBV19 and TRBJ2-1, with TRBD2 matching over 9 bases. Looked up from germline, CDR1 is LNHDA and CDR2 is SQIVND (reference sequence). This CDR3 contains 17 residues. V dropped 1 base and J dropped 1; count of bases not matched to a gene: 5. The CDR3 sequence: CASSIAGGGASYNEQFF. CDR3 bases: TGTGCCAGTAGTATAGCGGGCGGGGGGGCGTCCTACAATGAGCAGTTCTTC. The whole variable domain, remainder taken from reference TRBV19 and TRBJ2-1, is DGGITQSPKYLFRKEGQNVTLSCEQNLNHDAMYWYRQDPGQGLRLIYYSQIVNDFQKGDIAEGYSVSREKKESFPLTVTSAQKNPTAFYLCASSIAGGGASYNEQFFGPGTRLTVL.

This clone came up a few times. V is TRBV30 and J is TRBJ2-1; 13 bases agree with TRBD2. CDR1 GTSNPN and CDR2 SVGIG come from the germline V gene (reference sequence). CDR3 length equals 16 residues. The CDR3 protein is CTTGLAGMSSYNEQFF. The CDR3 bases are TGTACAACGGGACTAGCGGGGATGAGCTCCTACAATGAGCAGTTCTTC.

This sequence joins TRBV5-6 and TRBJ2-7; maybe TRBD2 (6 bases). V was trimmed by 4 bases and J by 6 bases, leaving 11 bases between them. The CDR3 has 12 amino acids. Germline V lookup: CDR1 SGHDT, CDR2 YYEEEE. In DNA form, the CDR3 reads TGTGCCAGCAGCCGCCTGGGGGGCGAGCAGTACTTC. Residues: CASSRLGGEQYF.

V usage is TRBV5-4 and J usage is TRBJ1-1; weak D call: TRBD1 (5 bases). Trimming left V 4 bases short and J 0 bases short, with 7 bases between. The length of the CDR3 is 13 residues. Germline V gene data show CDR1 as SGHNT and CDR2 as YYREEE (reference sequence). CDR3 sequence: CASSPGLNTEAFF. The CDR3 region has the DNA TGTGCCAGCAGCCCAGGGTTGAACACTGAAGCTTTCTTT.

The chain employs TRBV9 and TRBJ1-1, with 11 bases that match TRBD1. The CDR3 consists of 15 residues. V lost 4 bases and J lost 4; bases outside the gene matches: 6. The germline V gene has CDR1 SGDLS and CDR2 YYNGEE. CDR3 nucleotides: TGTGCCAGCAGCACGGCGGGGACAGGGGGCACTGAAGCTTTCTTT. It encodes CASSTAGTGGTEAFF.

V is TRBV20-1 and J is TRBJ2-2; D remains ambiguous. CDR1 DFQATT and CDR2 SNEGSKA come from the germline V gene (reference sequence). V was shortened by 1 base and J by 9 bases, with 6 bases between the two germline ends. The CDR3 covers 11 residues. The DNA of the CDR3 is TGCAGTGCTAGAGTAGAAAGGGAGCTGTTTTTT. Translated: CSARVERELFF.

The chain combines TRBV6-5 with TRBJ1-2; 8 bases align to TRBD1. V lost 4 bases and J lost 6; bases outside the gene matches: 10. The CDR3 loop spans 15 amino acids. Looked up from germline, CDR1 is MNHEY and CDR2 is SVGAGI. The CDR3 coding sequence is TGTGCCAGCAGTTCCCCCGGGACAGGAGACGATGGCTACACCTTC. Translated: CASSSPGTGDDGYTF.

This chain joins TRBV7-2 and TRBJ1-2, with TRBD1 as a possible D gene (5 bases). Germline V CDR1 and CDR2: SGHTA, FQGNSA. The CDR3 extends over 16 amino acids. V was cut by 0 bases and J by 6 bases, with 17 bases left in between. The CDR3 region is CASSLASGGVLHGYTF. The CDR3 DNA follows: TGTGCCAGCAGCTTAGCATCCGGGGGGGTACTGCATGGCTACACCTTC.

The chain employs TRBV7-2 and TRBJ2-2, with D maybe TRBD1 (5 bases). CDR1 and CDR2 (germline): SGHTA, FQGNSA. V was pared by 5 bases and J by 3 bases, with 13 bases between. The CDR3 has 15 residues. The CDR3 loop reads CASSEDIEYTGELFF. CDR3 nucleotide sequence: TGTGCCAGCAGCGAGGACATTGAATACACCGGGGAGCTGTTTTTT.

The chain combines TRBV7-9 with TRBJ1-1; D is ambiguous. CDR1 and CDR2 from the germline V gene are SEHNR and FQNEAQ (reference sequence). Trimming removed 2 bases from V and 1 base from J, with 11 bases in between. This CDR3 region has 15 residues. Written as DNA, the CDR3 is TGTGCCAGCAGCTTACCGGGATTCAGGAACACTGAAGCTTTCTTT. This encodes CASSLPGFRNTEAFF.

The V and J genes are TRBV7-2 and TRBJ2-7, with D possibly TRBD2 on 7 matching bases. Germline CDR1 SGHTA, CDR2 FQGNSA. There are 14 residues in the CDR3. Trimming pared 7 bases from V and 2 bases from J, leaving 15 bases between. This CDR3 reads CASNSGAGAYEQYF. The CDR3, as DNA: TGTGCCAGCAACTCGGGGGCGGGGGCCTACGAGCAGTACTTC.

In its sample, this clone was seen a few times. The CDR3 DNA sequence: TGTGCCAGCACCGGAGGGACCGGGGAGCTGTTTTTT. Its protein product is CASTGGTGELFF. V usage is TRBV6-5 and J usage is TRBJ2-2, with D perhaps TRBD2 (6 bases). Trimming stripped 7 bases from V and 5 bases from J, with 8 bases between. Germline-derived CDR1 and CDR2 are MNHEY and SVGAGI. This CDR3 comprises 12 residues.

This chain connects TRBV30 to TRBJ1-5; 7 bases are shared with TRBD1. There are 13 residues in the CDR3. Per germline, CDR1 GTSNPN and CDR2 SVGIG (reference sequence). CDR3 in amino acids: CAYSGTDNQPQHF. The CDR3 coding sequence is TGTGCTTACTCCGGGACAGACAATCAGCCCCAGCATTTT.

J is TRBJ2-1 and V is TRBV7-9; 7 nucleotides align to TRBD1. In germline, CDR1 is SEHNR, CDR2 FQNEAQ (reference sequence). V lost 5 bases to trimming and J lost 8 bases; unmatched junction nucleotides: 12. The CDR3 totals 15 residues. CDR3 residues: CASSPKKTGLDEQFF. The CDR3 nucleotides read TGTGCCAGCAGCCCCAAAAAGACAGGGCTTGATGAGCAGTTCTTC. Complete variable domain (other parts from reference TRBV7-9 and TRBJ2-1): DTGVSQNPRHKITKRGQNVTFRCDPISEHNRLYWYRQTLGQGPEFLTYFQNEAQLEKSRLLSDRFSAERPKGSFSTLEIQRTEQGDSAMYLCASSPKKTGLDEQFFGPGTRLTVL.

The chain combines TRBV7-2 with TRBJ2-2; TRBD1 is a possible D gene (6 bases). This CDR3 region has 14 residues. Germline assignment: CDR1 SGHTA and CDR2 FQGNSA. Trimming removed 6 bases at V and 0 bases at J, with 8 bases between. The CDR3 DNA sequence: TGTGCCAGCAGGACAGGTTCGAACACCGGGGAGCTGTTTTTT. Its translation: CASRTGSNTGELFF.

A note on this clone: The junction departs from germline at one end; a sequencing error may be responsible. The chain joins TRBV7-7 to TRBJ1-5; TRBD1 matches 8 bases. The CDR3 runs 16 residues. Germline V gene data show CDR1 as SSHAT and CDR2 as FNYEAQ (reference sequence). CDR3 protein: CASSPDRDRRNQPQHF. The CDR3 nucleotides read TGTGCTAGCAGCCCTGACCGGGACAGGAGGAATCAGCCCCAGCATTTT.

The chain has TRBV6-5 and TRBJ2-7, with 11 bases matching TRBD2. The CDR3 loop spans 15 amino acids. The germline V gene has CDR1 MNHEY and CDR2 SVGAGI. V lost 4 bases and J lost 4; bases outside the gene matches: 6. CDR3 loop: CASSLSSGGAYEQYF. CDR3 nucleotides: TGTGCCAGCAGTTTGAGTAGCGGGGGGGCATACGAGCAGTACTTC.

J is TRBJ2-6 and V is TRBV11-2; unclear D gene. The CDR3 is made up of 14 amino acids. Between the trimmed V and J ends, which lost 6 bases and 1 base, there was a span of 7 bases. Germline values: CDR1 SGHAT, CDR2 FQNNGV. The CDR3 here is CASRLPSGANVLTF. As DNA, the CDR3 is TGTGCCAGCAGACTCCCATCTGGGGCCAACGTCCTGACTTTC.

The chain couples TRBV6-5 to TRBJ2-7; a weak D match, TRBD2 (5 bases). This CDR3 region has 14 residues. The V gene lost 0 bases and the J gene lost 6 bases, with 12 bases spanning the gap. Germline-derived CDR1 and CDR2 are MNHEY and SVGAGI. The CDR3 reads CASSYSSGYGEQYF. The CDR3 nucleotides read TGTGCCAGCAGTTACTCGAGCGGTTACGGCGAGCAGTACTTC.

The rearrangement links TRBV15 to TRBJ1-3; D gene unclear. CDR1 and CDR2 (germline): LNHNV, YYDKDF (reference sequence). CDR3 length: 17 residues. Trimming removed 1 base from V and 0 bases from J, with 13 bases in between. CDR3: CATSRVITVISGNTIYF. In nucleotides, the CDR3 is TGTGCCACCAGCAGAGTAATCACGGTAATCTCTGGAAACACCATATATTTT.

This chain connects TRBV2 to TRBJ2-5, with D possibly TRBD1 on 6 matching bases. The germline V gene has CDR1 SNHLY and CDR2 FYNNEI. The CDR3 has 15 amino acids. Trimming took off 5 bases at V and 5 bases at J, with 18 bases between the two ends. As DNA, the CDR3 is TGTGCCAGCAGTCTGGGGTCGGCAAGGGGGGAGACCCAGTACTTC. It is translated as CASSLGSARGETQYF. The full variable domain, rest sourced from reference TRBV2 and TRBJ2-5, is EPEVTQTPSHQVTQMGQEVILRCVPISNHLYFYWYRQILGQKVEFLVSFYNNEISEKSEIFDDQFSVERPDGSNFTLKIRSTKLEDSAMYFCASSLGSARGETQYFGPGTRLLVL.

This clone was found a few times. The chain combines TRBV7-8 with TRBJ1-5; D is perhaps TRBD1 (6 bases). The CDR3 contains 14 residues. Germline assignment: CDR1 SGHVS and CDR2 FQNEAQ. The V and J ends lost 5 bases and 4 bases respectively, with 12 bases between them. DNA for the CDR3: TGTGCCAGCAGCATCAATACAGGGAATCAGCCCCAGCATTTT. This codes for CASSINTGNQPQHF.

The chain links TRBV27 to TRBJ2-7; TRBD2 aligns across 11 bases. CDR1 is MNHEY, CDR2 SMNVEV, per germline (reference sequence). The V gene end was trimmed by 10 bases and the J gene end by 2 bases; junction bases not matched to a gene: 19. The CDR3 loop spans 18 amino acids. The CDR3 loop reads CATTYRSGSSGGAYEQYF. CDR3 in DNA: TGTGCCACAACTTACAGGAGTGGGAGTAGCGGGGGGGCCTACGAGCAGTACTTC.

The rearrangement joins TRBV7-8 to TRBJ1-2, with a tentative D call TRBD1 (5 bases). Germline CDR1 SGHVS, CDR2 FQNEAQ. V was trimmed by 5 bases and J by 6 bases, leaving 19 bases between them. The CDR3 is 15 residues long. The CDR3 region has the DNA TGTGCCAGCAGCCCGACGCTATCAGACAGTCATGGCTACACCTTC. Translated, it gives CASSPTLSDSHGYTF. Drawing the rest from reference TRBV7-8 and TRBJ1-2, the complete variable domain is GAGVSQSPRYKVAKRGQDVALRCDPISGHVSLFWYQQALGQGPEFLTYFQNEAQLDKSGLPSDRFFAERPEGSVSTLKIQRTQQEDSAVYLCASSPTLSDSHGYTFGSGTRLTVV.